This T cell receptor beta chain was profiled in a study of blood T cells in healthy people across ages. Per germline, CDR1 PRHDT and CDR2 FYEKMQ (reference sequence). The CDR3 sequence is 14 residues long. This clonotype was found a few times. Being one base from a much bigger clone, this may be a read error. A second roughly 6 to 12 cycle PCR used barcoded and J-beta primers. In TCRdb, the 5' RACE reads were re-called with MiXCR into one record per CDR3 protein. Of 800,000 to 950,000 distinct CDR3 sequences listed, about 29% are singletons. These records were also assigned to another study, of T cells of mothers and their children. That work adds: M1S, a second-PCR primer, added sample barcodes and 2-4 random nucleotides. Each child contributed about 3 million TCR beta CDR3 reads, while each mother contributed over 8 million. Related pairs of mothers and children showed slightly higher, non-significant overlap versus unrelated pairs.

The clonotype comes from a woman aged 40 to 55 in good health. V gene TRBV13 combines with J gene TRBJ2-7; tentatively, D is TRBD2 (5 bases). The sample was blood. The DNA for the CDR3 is TGTGCCAGCAGCTTAGCGGGGAGATCCTGCGAGCAGTACTTC. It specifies CASSLAGRSCEQYF.